Below, 14 T cell receptor beta chains from the same sample are listed, as sequenced in a study of blood T cell repertoires in COVID-19. Sequenced by immunoSEQ multiplex PCR; TCRdb stores in-frame clones only, minus some. The sample holds 250,000 to 300,000 clones, approximately 90% seen once. Input material: peripheral blood. These receptor sequences come from a man aged 40-55 years with acute or convalescent COVID-19.

The CDR3 loop reads CASSLGHHSTDTQYF. In nucleotides, the CDR3 is TGTGCCAGCAGCTTGGGACACCATAGCACAGATACGCAGTATTTT. The chain is built from TRBV7-2 and TRBJ2-3, with D possibly matching TRBD1 (6 bases). V gave up 3 bases and J gave up 0 bases, with 10 bases separating them. Per germline, CDR1 SGHTA and CDR2 FQGNSA. The CDR3 has 15 amino acids.

The CDR3 is CAWRNPGGRTEAFF. In DNA form, the CDR3 reads TGTGCCTGGAGGAACCCAGGGGGACGAACTGAAGCTTTCTTT. The V call is TRBV30, the J call TRBJ1-1, with 7 bases matching TRBD1. The length of the CDR3 is 14 residues. Germline V CDR1 and CDR2: GTSNPN, SVGIG (reference sequence). V shed 3 bases, J shed 5 bases, and the junction held 9 bases outside the gene matches.

There are a few counts of this clone. The chain uses TRBV30 and TRBJ2-7; D is perhaps TRBD1 (6 bases). The CDR3 extends over 11 amino acids. The V gene's germline CDR1 is GTSNPN and CDR2 SVGIG (reference sequence). Trimming left V 8 bases short and J 5 bases short, with 13 bases between. The CDR3 DNA sequence: TGTGCCCGAGGTAGGGGGAACGAGCAGTACTTC. This gives the protein CARGRGNEQYF.

This clone appeared once. No conserved phenylalanine or tryptophan is present at the end of the CDR3, so a read error is the likely explanation. The DNA is omitted, as the CDR3 cannot be located on it reliably, and the CDR3 follows TCRdb's listing. The V gene is TRBV5-1, the J gene TRBJ1-1; TRBD1, the table's D call, lacks a check against the DNA. The CDR3 is 16 residues long, ends included. Germline V lookup: CDR1 SGHRS, CDR2 YFSETQ. CDR3: CASSQTDRDRGRGAPV.

DNA for the CDR3: TGTGCCAGCAGCTCCGCCTCTGGACAGGGGAACACTGAAGCTTTCTTT. It encodes CASSSASGQGNTEAFF. The rearrangement uses TRBV5-4 and TRBJ1-1, with 8 bases lining up with TRBD1. The germline V gene encodes CDR1 SGHNT and CDR2 YYREEE (reference sequence). Trimming took 3 bases from V and 1 from J; bases not matched to a gene: 8. The CDR3 contains 16 residues.

The rearrangement links TRBV2 to TRBJ2-7, with 7 bases fitting TRBD1. The germline V gene has CDR1 SNHLY and CDR2 FYNNEI. The CDR3 spans 14 residues. V dropped 9 bases and J dropped 2; count of bases not matched to a gene: 10. CDR3 coding DNA: TGTGCCAGTTCCCTCGGGACAGCCGCCTACGAGCAGTACTTC. It encodes CASSLGTAAYEQYF.

The chain couples TRBV19 to TRBJ2-7; 8 bases line up with TRBD1. The CDR3 runs 14 residues. Trimming at V came to 6 bases and at J to 1 base, leaving 5 bases not matched to a gene. CDR1 is LNHDA and CDR2 is SQIVND in the germline V gene (reference sequence). CDR3 region: CASSRTGTSYEQYF. DNA of the CDR3: TGTGCCAGTAGCCGGACAGGGACATCCTACGAGCAGTACTTC.

J is TRBJ1-1 and V is TRBV30, with a tentative D call TRBD1 (5 bases). Per germline, CDR1 GTSNPN and CDR2 SVGIG (reference sequence). This CDR3 is 13 amino acids long. The V and J ends lost 2 bases and 10 bases respectively, with 17 bases between them. The CDR3, as DNA: TGTGCCTGGAGTCCCTCACTCCGGGGGTTAGCTTTCTTT. Its translation is CAWSPSLRGLAFF.

The chain uses TRBV9 and TRBJ2-5; D perhaps matches TRBD1 (7 bases). CDR1 and CDR2 from the germline V gene are SGDLS and YYNGEE. This CDR3 region has 15 residues. V shed 4 bases and J shed 3 bases, with 16 bases lying between them. The CDR3 DNA reads as TGTGCCAGCAGCCCTAATGCAGGGGGGAAAGAGACCCAGTACTTC. It is translated as CASSPNAGGKETQYF.

The rearrangement joins TRBV5-1 to TRBJ1-6; a weak D match, TRBD1 (5 bases). The germline gives CDR1 SGHRS, CDR2 YFSETQ. V was trimmed by 0 bases and J by 10 bases, leaving 11 bases between them. CDR3 length: 14 amino acids. The CDR3 is CASSLGQPSSPLHF. Here the CDR3 DNA reads TGCGCCAGCAGCTTGGGACAGCCAAGCTCACCCCTCCACTTT.

J is TRBJ2-7 and V is TRBV2; 10 positions match TRBD1. The CDR3 has 14 amino acids. Trimming removed 6 bases from V and 4 bases from J; junction bases left unmatched: 6. From germline, CDR1 is SNHLY and CDR2 FYNNEI. CDR3 region: CASSRPGQGYEQYF. The CDR3 nucleotides are TGTGCCAGCAGCCGACCGGGACAGGGGTACGAGCAGTACTTC. Based on the CDR3 plus reference TRBV2 and TRBJ2-7, the full variable domain is EPEVTQTPSHQVTQMGQEVILRCVPISNHLYFYWYRQILGQKVEFLVSFYNNEISEKSEIFDDQFSVERPDGSNFTLKIRSTKLEDSAMYFCASSRPGQGYEQYFGPGTRLTVT.

This clone came up a few times. Other DNA sequences in this sample translate to the same CDR3. The CDR3 spells CASSPGQSYGYTF. The CDR3 DNA reads TGTGCCAGCAGCCCGGGACAGTCCTATGGCTACACCTTC. The V and J genes are TRBV6-5 and TRBJ1-2; 7 bases map to TRBD1. CDR1 is MNHEY and CDR2 is SVGAGI in the germline V gene. V lost 6 bases, J lost 4 bases, and 5 bases stayed unmatched. This CDR3 contains 13 residues.

The chain has TRBV21-1 and TRBJ2-2; the D call TRBD2 from the table was never checked on the DNA. TRBV21-1 is labeled a pseudogene. This CDR3 has 17 residues. CDR3 coding DNA: TGTGCCAGCAGCAAACGGTTGACTAGCGGGGACACCGGGGAGCTGTTTTTT. Its protein is CASSKRLTSGDTGELFF.

The chain joins TRBV18 to TRBJ2-3, with TRBD2 identical over 14 bases. Germline V gene lookup returns CDR1 KGHSH and CDR2 LQKENI. The J segment lost 4 bases and the V segment lost 3 bases, leaving 6 bases of the junction unmatched. The CDR3 spans 17 residues. This CDR3 is CASSPRLGLAGADTQYF. Here the CDR3 DNA reads TGTGCCAGCTCACCCAGACTGGGACTAGCGGGGGCAGATACGCAGTATTTT.